The clone carrying this T cell receptor beta chain has only one observation. Additional DNA sequences in this sample encode the identical CDR3. This entry is derived from a study of identifying expanded T cells in peripheral blood. Produced via immunoSEQ multiplex PCR; TCRdb's table is partial and in-frame only. The top ten hold around a sixth of the sample, which has approximately 80,000 clones, 84% seen once. V was clipped by 6 bases and J by 3 bases, with 5 bases between them. Germline V gene lookup returns CDR1 SNHLY and CDR2 FYNNEI. CDR3 size: 12 residues. Material for sequencing was blood. This clonotype was obtained from a person between 18 and 75 years old in good health. The chain couples TRBV2 to TRBJ2-2; unclear D gene. Written as DNA, the CDR3 is TGTGCCAGCAGCGGTGACACCGGGGAGCTGTTTTTT. It translates to CASSGDTGELFF.